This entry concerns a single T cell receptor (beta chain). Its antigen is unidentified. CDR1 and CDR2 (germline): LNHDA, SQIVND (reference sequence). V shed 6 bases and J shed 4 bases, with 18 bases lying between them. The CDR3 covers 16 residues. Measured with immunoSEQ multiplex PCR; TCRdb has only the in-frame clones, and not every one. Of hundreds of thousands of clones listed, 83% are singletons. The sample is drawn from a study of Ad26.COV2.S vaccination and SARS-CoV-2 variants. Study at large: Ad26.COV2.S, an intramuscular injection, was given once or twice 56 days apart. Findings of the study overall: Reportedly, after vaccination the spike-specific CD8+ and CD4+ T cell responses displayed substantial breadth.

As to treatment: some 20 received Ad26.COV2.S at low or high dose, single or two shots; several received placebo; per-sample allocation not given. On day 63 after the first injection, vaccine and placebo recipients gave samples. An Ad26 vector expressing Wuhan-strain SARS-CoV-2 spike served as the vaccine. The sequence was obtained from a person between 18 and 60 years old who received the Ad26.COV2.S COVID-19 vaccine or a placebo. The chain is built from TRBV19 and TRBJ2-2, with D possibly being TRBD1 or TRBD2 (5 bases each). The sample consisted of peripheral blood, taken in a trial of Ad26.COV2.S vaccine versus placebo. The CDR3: CASSLGRPIGTGELFF. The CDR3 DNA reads TGTGCCAGTAGCCTGGGACGGCCCATCGGCACCGGGGAGCTGTTTTTT. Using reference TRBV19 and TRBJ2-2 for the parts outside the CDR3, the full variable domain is DGGITQSPKYLFRKEGQNVTLSCEQNLNHDAMYWYRQDPGQGLRLIYYSQIVNDFQKGDIAEGYSVSREKKESFPLTVTSAQKNPTAFYLCASSLGRPIGTGELFFGEGSRLTVL.